A selection of T cell receptor beta chains follows, all from one sample in a study of blood T cell repertoires in COVID-19. TCRdb keeps only in-frame clones here, not all; method: immunoSEQ multiplex PCR. The sample yields around 110,000 clones, around 84% seen once. The material sequenced was peripheral blood. These receptors were taken from a man aged 40-49 years with acute or convalescent COVID-19. The CDR3 runs from the conserved cysteine through the conserved F or W. Fields, in order: V gene, D gene, J gene, clone size, CDR3 DNA, CDR3 protein. A D gene is named only where the DNA matches it firmly. The listing skips clone size in some rows; elsewhere it reads once, few, many or a size class.

TRBV19,TRBD1,TRBJ1-5,once,TGTGCCAGTAATAACCGGGACAGGGGGGTCAGTGGCAATCAGCCCCAGCATTTT,CASNNRDRGVSGNQPQHF
TRBV12-3/TRBV12-4,.,TRBJ1-1,few,TGTGCCAGCAGTTTAGATGCGTACACTGAAGCTTTCTTT,CASSLDAYTEAFF
TRBV7-3,TRBD2,TRBJ2-3,.,TGTGCCAGCAGCTTCTCCCGCGGGGGTAGCACAGATACGCAGTATTTT,CASSFSRGGSTDTQYF
TRBV30,.,TRBJ2-3,.,TGTGCCTGGACCCCCTCCAGACTGGCTAGCACAGATACGCAGTATTTT,CAWTPSRLASTDTQYF
TRBV7-2,TRBD1,TRBJ2-7,once,TGTGCCAGCAGACGGGACAGCCGAGGAGGATACTACGAGCAGTACTTC,CASRRDSRGGYYEQYF
TRBV7-9,.,TRBJ2-7,.,TGTGCCAGCAAGAAGACAGCCCTCTCCTACGAGCAGTACTTC,CASKKTALSYEQYF
TRBV7-9,.,TRBJ2-7,.,TGTGCCAGCAGCCTGGTGGGGGGACTCTACGAGCAGTACTTC,CASSLVGGLYEQYF
TRBV7-9,TRBD1,TRBJ2-6,.,TGTGCCAGCAGTACCTATACAGGGGGCCTCATATCTGGGGCCAACGTCCTGACTTTC,CASSTYTGGLISGANVLTF
TRBV5-1,.,TRBJ2-1,few,TGCGCCAGCAGCTTGGCGGGAGAGCAGTTCTTC,CASSLAGEQFF
TRBV7-9,TRBD1,TRBJ1-3,.,TGTGCCAGCGGCGCCGGGACAGGGGCAAACACCATATATTTT,CASGAGTGANTIYF